One sample yielded the 17 T cell receptor beta chains listed below, sequenced in a study of OX40 agonist ivuxolimab in advanced cancers. Profiled with immunoSEQ multiplex PCR; TCRdb holds only in-frame clones, not every one. The sample yields 65,000 to 75,000 clones, more than 70% seen once. Sequencing was performed on CD4+ or CD8+ T cells sorted from blood, taken in a trial of the OX40 agonist ivuxolimab. The origin of the receptors is an adult with an advanced solid tumor such as melanoma, head and neck, liver or kidney cancer.

The rearrangement uses TRBV18 and TRBJ2-1; TRBD1 agrees at 9 bases. CDR1 and CDR2 (germline): KGHSH, LQKENI. CDR3 length: 13 amino acids. Unmatched junction bases numbered 2, after V lost 5 bases and J lost 6 bases. CDR3 coding DNA: TGTGCCAGCTCATCGGGACAGGGCAATGAGCAGTTCTTC. It is translated as CASSSGQGNEQFF.

The rearrangement links TRBV5-1 to TRBJ2-3, with a tentative D call TRBD1 (6 bases). The V and J ends lost 4 bases and 0 bases respectively, with 9 bases between them. The CDR3 contains 14 residues. Germline V gives CDR1 SGHRS, CDR2 YFSETQ. In DNA, the CDR3 is TGCGCCAGCAGCCTAGGACAGAGCACAGATACGCAGTATTTT. It translates to CASSLGQSTDTQYF.

This clone appeared a single time. The gene calls are TRBV4-1 and TRBJ1-6; weak D call: TRBD1 (6 bases). V shed 1 base and J shed 9 bases, with 16 bases lying between them. Germline V CDR1 and CDR2: MGHRA, YSYEKL. The CDR3 spans 16 residues. The CDR3 spells CASSQGFPGASSPLHF. The CDR3 bases are TGCGCCAGCAGCCAAGGGTTTCCAGGGGCAAGTTCACCCCTCCACTTT.

This CDR3 is CAWSLDAVAKNIQYF. The CDR3 bases are TGTGCCTGGAGTCTCGACGCTGTAGCCAAAAACATTCAGTACTTC. This chain connects TRBV30 to TRBJ2-4; D remains unclear. The V gene lost 2 bases and the J gene lost 0 bases, with 11 bases spanning the gap. The CDR3 has 15 residues. The germline gives CDR1 GTSNPN, CDR2 SVGIG (reference sequence).

The rearrangement joins TRBV5-8 to TRBJ2-5, with TRBD1 matching over 7 bases. This CDR3 region has 16 residues. Trimming removed 3 bases from V and 0 bases from J; junction bases left unmatched: 8. Germline CDR1 is SGHTS and CDR2 is YDEGEE. CDR3 nucleotides: TGTGCCAGCAGCTCCAGGACAGGAGATTACCAAGAGACCCAGTACTTC. Residues: CASSSRTGDYQETQYF.

The V and J genes are TRBV11-2 and TRBJ2-7; D is unresolved. Per the germline V gene, CDR1 is SGHAT and CDR2 is FQNNGV. The CDR3 sequence is 16 residues long. V was trimmed by 1 base and J by 2 bases, leaving 15 bases between them. This CDR3 is CASSLVSTPGTYEQYF. DNA of the CDR3: TGTGCCAGCAGCTTAGTGTCGACACCGGGCACCTACGAGCAGTACTTC.

The table lists this clone with a count of one. The J gene is TRBJ1-6, the V gene TRBV18; 9 nucleotides align to TRBD1. The V gene's germline CDR1 is KGHSH and CDR2 LQKENI. This CDR3 comprises 14 residues. The trim removed 6 bases at V and 8 bases at J, leaving 5 bases unmatched. The CDR3 bases are TGTGCCAGCTCCCAGCGGACAGGGGATTCACCCCTCCACTTT. Protein sequence: CASSQRTGDSPLHF.

The V and J genes are TRBV6-1 and TRBJ2-7; D unresolved. V lost 5 bases and J lost 2, with 13 bases in between. This CDR3 comprises 14 residues. In germline, CDR1 is MNHNS, CDR2 SASEGT. The CDR3 sequence is CASSIKAIPYEQYF. CDR3 sequence (DNA): TGTGCCAGCAGTATCAAAGCAATACCCTACGAGCAGTACTTC.

The rearrangement joins TRBV25-1 to TRBJ2-7; D perhaps matches TRBD2 (6 bases). From germline, CDR1 is MGHDK and CDR2 SYGVNS. Trimming stripped 3 bases from V and 4 bases from J, with 13 bases between. This CDR3 region has 14 residues. In DNA, the CDR3 is TGTGCCAGCAGTGATGGAGGGAGTGCGTACGAGCAGTACTTC. Encoded protein: CASSDGGSAYEQYF.

This chain joins TRBV5-6 and TRBJ1-1, with D uncertain. V lost 7 bases and J 1 base, leaving 14 bases between the germline ends. Germline assignment: CDR1 SGHDT and CDR2 YYEEEE. This CDR3 contains 14 residues. CDR3 sequence: CASHVPGGNTEAFF. CDR3 coding DNA: TGTGCCAGCCATGTGCCGGGAGGGAACACTGAAGCTTTCTTT.

This rearrangement joins TRBV5-1 to TRBJ2-3; D is undetermined. The CDR3 contains 11 residues. Per germline, CDR1 SGHRS and CDR2 YFSETQ. The V end was cut by 3 bases, the J end by 6 bases, with 5 bases between. The CDR3 spells CASSSHDTQYF. The CDR3 nucleotides read TGCGCCAGCAGCTCCCACGATACGCAGTATTTT.

This clone appeared once. The J gene is TRBJ2-3, the V gene TRBV5-6; D call uncertain. V gave up 5 bases and J gave up 3 bases, with 19 bases separating them. The CDR3 contains 16 residues. Looked up from germline, CDR1 is SGHDT and CDR2 is YYEEEE. The CDR3 coding sequence is TGTGCCAGCAGGGGCCAAAACGAAGGTCGGACAGATACGCAGTATTTT. It yields the protein CASRGQNEGRTDTQYF. The full variable domain, its missing parts supplied by reference TRBV5-6 and TRBJ2-3, is DAGVTQSPTHLIKTRGQQVTLRCSPKSGHDTVSWYQQALGQGPQFIFQYYEEEERQRGNFPDRFSGHQFPNYSSELNVNALLLGDSALYLCASRGQNEGRTDTQYFGPGTRLTVL.

The rearrangement links TRBV2 to TRBJ2-7; D is unclear. CDR1 SNHLY and CDR2 FYNNEI come from the germline V gene. The V gene lost 3 bases and the J gene lost 3 bases, with 9 bases spanning the gap. The CDR3 extends over 13 amino acids. This chain's CDR3 is CASSDGAVYEQYF. CDR3 nucleotide sequence: TGTGCCAGCAGTGACGGTGCGGTCTACGAGCAGTACTTC.

J is TRBJ1-6 and V is TRBV5-4; TRBD1 agrees at 7 bases. Trimming took 4 bases from V and 7 from J; bases not matched to a gene: 8. CDR3 length equals 15 residues. Per the germline V gene, CDR1 is SGHNT and CDR2 is YYREEE (reference sequence). Here the CDR3 DNA reads TGTGCCAGCAGCCTTGGACAGGCGGCGAATTCACCCCTCCACTTT. Its protein product is CASSLGQAANSPLHF. The full variable domain, in which reference TRBV5-4 and TRBJ1-6 provide the parts outside the CDR3, is ETGVTQSPTHLIKTRGQQVTLRCSSQSGHNTVSWYQQALGQGPQFIFQYYREEENGRGNFPPRFSGLQFPNYSSELNVNALELDDSALYLCASSLGQAANSPLHFGNGTRLTVT.

This chain uses TRBV5-1 with TRBJ2-6; D is undetermined. Germline CDR1 is SGHRS and CDR2 is YFSETQ. Trimming left V 5 bases short and J 4 bases short, with 16 bases between. The CDR3 contains 16 residues. The CDR3 loop reads CASREFRPTGANVLTF. Here the CDR3 DNA reads TGCGCCAGCAGGGAGTTTAGGCCCACGGGGGCCAACGTCCTGACTTTC.

V gene TRBV6-6 combines with J gene TRBJ1-6; the D gene is possibly TRBD1 (6 bases). CDR1 is MNHNY and CDR2 is SVGAGI in the germline V gene (reference sequence). There are 16 residues in the CDR3. Trimming left V 6 bases short and J 11 bases short, with 23 bases between. The CDR3 DNA is TGTGCCAGCAGATTAACTGGGTCCAGGGGTGAGACACCCCTCCACTTT. It is translated as CASRLTGSRGETPLHF.

The chain recombines TRBV15 with TRBJ2-2; weak D call: TRBD1 (5 bases). CDR1 and CDR2 from the germline V gene are LNHNV and YYDKDF (reference sequence). The CDR3 totals 13 residues. V lost 7 bases and J lost 1, with 7 bases in between. The CDR3 protein is CATKGQNTGELFF. The CDR3 bases are TGTGCCACCAAAGGACAGAACACCGGGGAGCTGTTTTTT.